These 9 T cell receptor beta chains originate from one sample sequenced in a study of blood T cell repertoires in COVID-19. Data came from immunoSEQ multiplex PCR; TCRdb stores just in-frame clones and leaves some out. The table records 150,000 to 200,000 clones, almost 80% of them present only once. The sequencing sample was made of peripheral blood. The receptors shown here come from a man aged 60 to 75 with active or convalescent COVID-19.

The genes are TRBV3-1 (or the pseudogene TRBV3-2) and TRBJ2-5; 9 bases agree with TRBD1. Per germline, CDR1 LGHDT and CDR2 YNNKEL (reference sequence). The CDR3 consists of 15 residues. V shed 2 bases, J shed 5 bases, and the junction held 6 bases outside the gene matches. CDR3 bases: TGTGCCAGCAGCCAAAAGACAGGGGGAGGGGAGACCCAGTACTTC. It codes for CASSQKTGGGETQYF.

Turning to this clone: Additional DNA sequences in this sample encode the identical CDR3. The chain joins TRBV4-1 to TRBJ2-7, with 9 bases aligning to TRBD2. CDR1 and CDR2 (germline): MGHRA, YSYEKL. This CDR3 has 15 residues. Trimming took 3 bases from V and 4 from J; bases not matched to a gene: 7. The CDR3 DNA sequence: TGCGCCAGCAGCCAGCCGACTAGCGGAGGGTACGAGCAGTACTTC. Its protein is CASSQPTSGGYEQYF.

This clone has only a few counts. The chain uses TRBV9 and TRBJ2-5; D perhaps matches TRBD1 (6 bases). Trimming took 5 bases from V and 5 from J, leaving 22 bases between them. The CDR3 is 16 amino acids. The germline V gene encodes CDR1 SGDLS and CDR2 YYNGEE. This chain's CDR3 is CASSETGSRVGETQYF. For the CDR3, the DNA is TGTGCCAGCAGTGAGACAGGCTCGCGGGTGGGGGAGACCCAGTACTTC.

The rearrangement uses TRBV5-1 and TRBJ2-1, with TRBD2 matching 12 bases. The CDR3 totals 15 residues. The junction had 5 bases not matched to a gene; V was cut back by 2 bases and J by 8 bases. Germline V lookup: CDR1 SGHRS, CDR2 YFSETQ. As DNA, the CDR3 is TGCGCCAGCAGCTTACTAGCGGGAGGCGGATATGAGCAGTTCTTC. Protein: CASSLLAGGGYEQFF.

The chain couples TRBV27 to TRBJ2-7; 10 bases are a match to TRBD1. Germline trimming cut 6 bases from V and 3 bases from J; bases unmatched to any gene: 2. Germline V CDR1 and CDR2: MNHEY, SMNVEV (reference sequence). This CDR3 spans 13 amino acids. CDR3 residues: CASSGQGVYEQYF. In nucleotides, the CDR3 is TGTGCCAGCAGCGGACAGGGGGTCTACGAGCAGTACTTC.

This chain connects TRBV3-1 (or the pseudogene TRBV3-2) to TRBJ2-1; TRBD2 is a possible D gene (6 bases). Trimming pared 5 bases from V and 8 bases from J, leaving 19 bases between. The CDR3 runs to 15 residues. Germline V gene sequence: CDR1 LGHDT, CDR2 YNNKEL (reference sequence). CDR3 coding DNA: TGTGCCAGCAGCGCTCGACTAGACCTCGGCTATGAGCAGTTCTTC. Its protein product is CASSARLDLGYEQFF.

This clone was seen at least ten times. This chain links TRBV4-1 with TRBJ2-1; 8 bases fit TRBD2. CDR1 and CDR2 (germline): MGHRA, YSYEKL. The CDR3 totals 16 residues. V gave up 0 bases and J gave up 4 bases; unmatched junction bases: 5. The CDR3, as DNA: TGCGCCAGCAGCCAAGACGCCAGCGGGAGTTACAATGAGCAGTTCTTC. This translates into CASSQDASGSYNEQFF.

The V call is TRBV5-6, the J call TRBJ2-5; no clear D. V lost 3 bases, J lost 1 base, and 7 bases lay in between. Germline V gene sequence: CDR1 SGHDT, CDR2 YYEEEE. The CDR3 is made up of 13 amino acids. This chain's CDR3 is CASSSRFQETQYF. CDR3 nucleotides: TGTGCCAGCAGCTCCAGATTCCAAGAGACCCAGTACTTC.

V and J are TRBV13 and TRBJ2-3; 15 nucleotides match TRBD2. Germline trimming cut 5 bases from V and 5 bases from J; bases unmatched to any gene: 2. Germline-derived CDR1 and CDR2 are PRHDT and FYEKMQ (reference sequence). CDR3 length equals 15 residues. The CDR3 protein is CASSPGLAGGDTQYF. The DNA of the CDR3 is TGTGCCAGCAGCCCGGGACTAGCGGGAGGAGATACGCAGTATTTT.